The 27 T cell receptor beta chains in this list originate from one sample, sequenced in a study of T cell changes during pregnancy in multiple sclerosis. The protocol was immunoSEQ multiplex PCR, while the TCRdb copy is restricted to in-frame clones and leaves out a portion. The table has 110,000 or so clones, under 95% seen once. Material: peripheral blood, obtained before pregnancy. These receptors were taken from a female donor with multiple sclerosis, enrolled in a pregnancy study.

V and J are TRBV5-1 and TRBJ2-1; no firm D call. Germline V lookup: CDR1 SGHRS, CDR2 YFSETQ. The CDR3 is 12 residues long. V was cut by 0 bases and J by 5 bases, with 3 bases left in between. This chain's CDR3 is CASSLANNEQFF. CDR3 nucleotides: TGCGCCAGCAGCTTGGCCAACAATGAGCAGTTCTTC.

This sequence joins TRBV2 and TRBJ2-7, with D possibly TRBD1 on 6 matching bases. V lost 6 bases and J 7 bases, leaving 19 bases between the germline ends. The germline V gene has CDR1 SNHLY and CDR2 FYNNEI. The CDR3 covers 14 residues. The CDR3 region is CASRQDSFGGEQYF. The CDR3 region has the DNA TGTGCCAGCAGGCAGGACAGCTTTGGAGGAGAGCAGTACTTC. Filled out from reference TRBV2 and TRBJ2-7, the complete variable domain reads EPEVTQTPSHQVTQMGQEVILRCVPISNHLYFYWYRQILGQKVEFLVSFYNNEISEKSEIFDDQFSVERPDGSNFTLKIRSTKLEDSAMYFCASRQDSFGGEQYFGPGTRLTVT.

This clone has just one count. This chain links TRBV2 with TRBJ2-3; D might be TRBD2 (6 bases). The ends were cut back, 10 bases at V and 3 bases at J, with 14 bases in the middle. The germline V gene has CDR1 SNHLY and CDR2 FYNNEI. The CDR3 runs to 13 residues. The CDR3 protein is CAIVGGGTDTQYF. CDR3 nucleotides: TGTGCCATCGTCGGAGGAGGGACAGATACGCAGTATTTT.

The gene calls are TRBV19 and TRBJ2-2; TRBD2 aligns across 9 bases. Germline values: CDR1 LNHDA, CDR2 SQIVND (reference sequence). V shed 7 bases, J shed 5 bases, and the junction held 5 bases outside the gene matches. This CDR3 contains 14 residues. As DNA, the CDR3 is TGTGCCAGTAACCCTAGCGGGACGACCGGGGAGCTGTTTTTT. This codes for CASNPSGTTGELFF.

The chain joins TRBV2 to TRBJ2-1; 11 bases map to TRBD2. Germline-derived CDR1 and CDR2 are SNHLY and FYNNEI. The CDR3 is 16 residues long. The V segment lost 6 bases and the J segment 3 bases; nucleotides outside the gene matches: 7. The CDR3 loop reads CASRSSGRAGYNEQFF. The CDR3 bases are TGTGCCAGCAGGAGTAGCGGGAGGGCGGGCTACAATGAGCAGTTCTTC.

The chain combines TRBV30 with TRBJ2-7; D might be TRBD2 (6 bases). CDR1 is GTSNPN, CDR2 SVGIG, per germline (reference sequence). V lost 3 bases and J 3 bases, leaving 12 bases between the germline ends. The CDR3 has 13 amino acids. The CDR3 protein is CAWRTGTGYEQYF. CDR3 nucleotides: TGTGCCTGGAGGACCGGGACTGGCTACGAGCAGTACTTC.

The chain is built from TRBV6-5 and TRBJ1-1, with D unclear. The CDR3 totals 13 residues. The V gene's germline CDR1 is MNHEY and CDR2 SVGAGI. V was shortened by 6 bases and J by 5 bases, with 13 bases between the two germline ends. CDR3 protein: CASRRGRGTEAFF. The CDR3 coding sequence is TGTGCCAGCAGAAGAGGACGGGGAACTGAAGCTTTCTTT.

The table lists this clone with a count of one. The rearrangement links TRBV30 to TRBJ2-4, with D tentatively TRBD2 (7 bases). The CDR3 contains 18 residues. The V and J ends lost 0 bases and 0 bases respectively, with 18 bases between them. CDR1 and CDR2 (germline): GTSNPN, SVGIG (reference sequence). The CDR3 spells CAWSVQTGGLLAKNIQYF. In DNA form, the CDR3 reads TGTGCCTGGAGTGTACAGACGGGGGGCCTACTAGCCAAAAACATTCAGTACTTC.

The chain joins TRBV30 to TRBJ1-3; D is unclear. There are 13 residues in the CDR3. Trimming left V 2 bases short and J 9 bases short, with 14 bases between. CDR1 is GTSNPN and CDR2 is SVGIG in the germline V gene (reference sequence). The CDR3 region has the DNA TGTGCCTGGAGTCAGCAGGCCCCCGGCACCATATATTTT. Translation gives CAWSQQAPGTIYF. Full variable domain (rest looked up from reference TRBV30 and TRBJ1-3): SQTIHQWPATLVQPVGSPLSLECTVEGTSNPNLYWYRQAAGRGLQLLFYSVGIGQISSEVPQNLSASRPQDRQFILSSKKLLLSDSGFYLCAWSQQAPGTIYFGEGSWLTVV.

This chain uses TRBV7-9 with TRBJ2-3, with 10 bases lining up with TRBD2. Germline V gene data show CDR1 as SEHNR and CDR2 as FQNEAQ (reference sequence). The trim removed 5 bases at V and 2 bases at J, leaving 4 bases unmatched. This CDR3 spans 15 amino acids. The CDR3 reads CASSLLAGTTDTQYF. In nucleotides, the CDR3 is TGTGCCAGCAGCCTACTAGCGGGGACCACAGATACGCAGTATTTT.

The V and J genes are TRBV7-2 and TRBJ1-2; TRBD1 matches at 10 bases. Per the germline V gene, CDR1 is SGHTA and CDR2 is FQGNSA. Losses at the gene ends were 2 bases for V and 3 bases for J; bases not matched to a gene: 3. This CDR3 has 15 amino acids. As DNA, the CDR3 is TGTGCCAGCAGCTTAAGTGGACAGGGGGACTATGGCTACACCTTC. Protein sequence: CASSLSGQGDYGYTF.

V and J are TRBV2 and TRBJ2-1, with 9 bases fitting TRBD2. The V gene end was trimmed by 6 bases and the J gene end by 5 bases; junction bases not matched to a gene: 8. CDR3 length: 15 amino acids. In germline, CDR1 is SNHLY, CDR2 FYNNEI. The chain's CDR3 is CASRGGTSLNNEQFF. The DNA for the CDR3 is TGTGCCAGCAGGGGGGGGACTAGCCTTAACAATGAGCAGTTCTTC.

This clone was recorded once. V and J are TRBV28 and TRBJ2-1, with 9 bases fitting TRBD2. J lost 0 bases, V lost 6 bases, and 6 bases had no gene match. CDR1 and CDR2 from the germline V gene are MDHEN and SYDVKM. This CDR3 region has 16 residues. The CDR3 is CASRSSGAGSYNEQFF. CDR3 DNA sequence: TGTGCCAGCAGATCTAGCGGGGCCGGCTCCTACAATGAGCAGTTCTTC.

The chain uses TRBV28 and TRBJ2-3, with 10 bases fitting TRBD1. CDR3 size: 16 residues. V lost 2 bases, J lost 4 bases, and 6 bases stayed unmatched. Germline lookup yields CDR1 MDHEN and CDR2 SYDVKM. The CDR3 protein is CASSLGGQGTPDTQYF. CDR3 sequence (DNA): TGTGCCAGCAGTTTAGGGGGACAGGGGACCCCAGATACGCAGTATTTT.

The rearrangement links TRBV19 to TRBJ1-1; D remains ambiguous. The CDR3 is made up of 14 amino acids. V lost 5 bases and J lost 6, with 16 bases in between. In germline, CDR1 is LNHDA, CDR2 SQIVND (reference sequence). CDR3 region: CASSSHLQVPEAFF. CDR3 in DNA: TGTGCCAGTAGTTCGCACCTTCAGGTCCCTGAAGCTTTCTTT.

The chain employs TRBV6-1 and TRBJ2-7; D uncertain. This CDR3 contains 13 residues. With 5 bases removed from V and 3 bases from J, the gap between germline ends came to 11 bases. Germline V gives CDR1 MNHNS, CDR2 SASEGT. The CDR3 DNA is TGTGCCAGCAGTCCGACTTACTTCTACGAGCAGTACTTC. Translating it yields CASSPTYFYEQYF.

This sequence joins TRBV6-1 and TRBJ2-7; the D gene is possibly TRBD2 (6 bases). The CDR3 extends over 14 amino acids. CDR1 is MNHNS, CDR2 SASEGT, per germline. Between the trimmed V and J ends, which lost 5 bases and 2 bases, there was a span of 13 bases. The CDR3 sequence is CASSPSGTPYEQYF. The CDR3, as DNA: TGTGCCAGCAGTCCCTCCGGGACTCCCTACGAGCAGTACTTC.

The CDR3 spells CASSLRAGDGYDTQYF. CDR3 sequence (DNA): TGTGCCAGCAGCTTAAGGGCGGGGGACGGCTACGATACGCAGTATTTT. The genes are TRBV11-2 and TRBJ2-3; 7 positions agree with TRBD2. The CDR3 is made up of 16 amino acids. With V trimmed by 2 bases and J by 6 bases, 11 bases remained unmatched. Germline loops: CDR1 SGHAT, CDR2 FQNNGV.

This clone was observed a few times. The chain couples TRBV4-1 to TRBJ1-1, with a tentative D call TRBD1 (5 bases). Germline loops: CDR1 MGHRA, CDR2 YSYEKL. The CDR3 runs 16 residues. Trimming stripped 4 bases from V and 0 bases from J, with 15 bases between. The CDR3 coding sequence is TGCGCCAGCAGCCGAGAAGGGGCGCGAATGAACACTGAAGCTTTCTTT. Translation: CASSREGARMNTEAFF.

V usage is TRBV29-1 and J usage is TRBJ2-3; 9 positions agree with TRBD1. With 6 bases clipped from V and 3 bases from J, the junction kept 4 bases outside the gene matches. This CDR3 region has 13 residues. Germline V gene lookup returns CDR1 SQVTM and CDR2 ANQGSEA. Here the CDR3 reads CSVRQGGTDTQYF. CDR3 coding DNA: TGCAGCGTAAGACAGGGGGGAACAGATACGCAGTATTTT.

The genes are TRBV27 and TRBJ2-1; 7 bases map to TRBD2. Per germline, CDR1 MNHEY and CDR2 SMNVEV (reference sequence). V dropped 5 bases and J dropped 14; count of bases not matched to a gene: 15. This CDR3 contains 14 residues. CDR3 in amino acids: CASSPYLGLGSKFF. In DNA, the CDR3 is TGTGCCAGCAGTCCATATCTCGGACTAGGCAGTAAGTTCTTC.

The rearrangement links TRBV7-9 to TRBJ2-7, with a possible D match to TRBD2 (6 bases). V was clipped by 8 bases and J by 0 bases, with 20 bases between them. Germline CDR1 reads SEHNR; CDR2 reads FQNEAQ (reference sequence). This CDR3 region has 16 residues. CDR3 DNA: TGTGCCAGCCGGGAGACGGGCTTCGGGACCTCCTACGAGCAGTACTTC. Its protein is CASRETGFGTSYEQYF.

The chain joins TRBV7-8 to TRBJ1-1, with a tentative D call TRBD1 (6 bases). Germline-derived CDR1 and CDR2 are SGHVS and FQNEAQ. This CDR3 is built from 15 residues. V gave up 0 bases and J gave up 6 bases, with 14 bases separating them. The CDR3 coding sequence is TGTGCCAGCAGCTTAGCGCGGGGGCAAGGCGCTGAAGCTTTCTTT. Protein: CASSLARGQGAEAFF.

This chain links TRBV19 with TRBJ1-5, with 8 positions matching TRBD1. J gave up 6 bases and V 6 bases, and 16 bases lay outside the gene matches. The germline gives CDR1 LNHDA, CDR2 SQIVND (reference sequence). This CDR3 region has 17 residues. This CDR3 reads CASSPDGGQAWGQPQHF. For the CDR3, the DNA is TGTGCCAGTAGCCCTGACGGGGGACAGGCTTGGGGTCAGCCCCAGCATTTT.

The genes are TRBV9 and TRBJ1-1; TRBD1 agrees at 7 bases. Germline V gives CDR1 SGDLS, CDR2 YYNGEE. V trimming: 5 bases; J trimming: 5 bases; junction bases outside the gene matches: 6. The CDR3 runs to 13 residues. CDR3 protein: CASSYQQGTEAFF. In nucleotides, the CDR3 is TGTGCCAGCAGTTATCAACAGGGGACTGAAGCTTTCTTT.

The chain joins TRBV15 to TRBJ2-7; 10 bases align to TRBD1. The germline V gene encodes CDR1 LNHNV and CDR2 YYDKDF (reference sequence). CDR3 size: 14 residues. Unmatched junction bases numbered 4, after V lost 3 bases and J lost 5 bases. The CDR3 loop is CATSRDRGYNEQYF. As DNA, the CDR3 is TGTGCCACCAGCAGGGACAGGGGGTACAACGAGCAGTACTTC.

The chain combines TRBV27 with TRBJ2-5; 8 bases agree with TRBD2. The ends lost 4 bases at V and 2 bases at J; junction bases unmatched: 9. This CDR3 region has 16 residues. In germline, CDR1 is MNHEY, CDR2 SMNVEV (reference sequence). The CDR3 sequence: CASSSLLAGIQETQYF. The CDR3 DNA follows: TGTGCCAGCAGTTCCCTTCTAGCGGGTATTCAAGAGACCCAGTACTTC.